Listed here are 27 T cell receptor beta chains from one sample, sequenced in a study of T cells in Graves' hyperthyroidism and ophthalmopathy. Amplified TCR beta CDR3 regions came from RNA transcripts. When the TCR CDR3 underwent first-round RT-PCR, the HTBI primer set was used. TCRdb re-analysed the multiplex PCR reads in MiXCR, keeping a single row per CDR3 protein. The table includes over 200,000 distinct CDR3 sequences, roughly 14% detected once. The specimen was blood. The receptors derive from a woman aged 35 to 49 with Graves' hyperthyroidism that later progressed to Graves' ophthalmopathy.

This clonotype has only a few counts. The V call is TRBV7-9, the J call TRBJ2-3, with TRBD2 matching 7 bases. Looked up from germline, CDR1 is SEHNR and CDR2 is FQNEAQ (reference sequence). Losses at the gene ends were 2 bases for V and 14 bases for J; bases not matched to a gene: 10. The CDR3 extends over 13 amino acids. The CDR3 bases are TGTGCCAGCAGCTTAAGATCAACTAGCGAGGGGTATTTT. This translates into CASSLRSTSEGYF.

As to this clonotype: Likely a read error: the CDR3 ends without its conserved phenylalanine or tryptophan. This chain joins TRBV19 and TRBJ1-2; possible D gene TRBD1, 5 bases. The CDR3 consists of 16 residues. The germline V and J ends were trimmed by 7 bases and 5 bases, with 23 bases remaining between them. Germline-derived CDR1 and CDR2 are LNHDA and SQIVND (reference sequence). Written as DNA, the CDR3 is TGTGCCAGTACCTCCGATGGGACCCTCGCGGATTATGGCTACACCCTC. Translation: CASTSDGTLADYGYTL.

This clonotype was detected ten times or more. The chain couples TRBV6-1 to TRBJ2-7, with D perhaps TRBD1 (6 bases). The CDR3 spans 16 residues. CDR1 MNHNS and CDR2 SASEGT come from the germline V gene. V dropped 7 bases and J dropped 4 bases, with 23 bases sitting between them. The CDR3 DNA reads TGTGCCAGCACCCTACACCTACAGGGCTCTCAGTACGAGCAGTACTTC. This gives the protein CASTLHLQGSQYEQYF.

This clonotype was recorded at least ten times. The chain links TRBV12-5 to TRBJ1-5, with D unresolved. Germline V lookup: CDR1 LGHNT, CDR2 FRNRAP. The CDR3 loop spans 13 amino acids. V lost 0 bases and J 7 bases, leaving 7 bases between the germline ends. CDR3 DNA sequence: TGTGCTAGTGGTTTGGTACATGGGCAGCCCCAGCATTTT. The encoded protein is CASGLVHGQPQHF.

This clonotype was recorded at least ten times. The chain combines TRBV7-3 with TRBJ1-1, with TRBD1 matching 12 bases. There are 17 residues in the CDR3. V gave up 3 bases and J gave up 2 bases; unmatched junction bases: 7. Germline CDR1 is SGHTA and CDR2 is FQGTGA. The CDR3 nucleotides are TGTGCCAGCAGCTTTTACTCCGGGACAGGGGGCAACACTGAAGCTTTCTTT. This codes for CASSFYSGTGGNTEAFF. The variable domain in full, completed from reference TRBV7-3 and TRBJ1-1, reads GAGVSQTPSNKVTEKGKYVELRCDPISGHTALYWYRQSLGQGPEFLIYFQGTGAADDSGLPNDRFFAVRPEGSVSTLKIQRTERGDSAVYLCASSFYSGTGGNTEAFFGQGTRLTVV.

The sample holds many counts of this clonotype. This chain joins TRBV12-3 or TRBV12-4 and TRBJ2-3; D gene uncertain. This CDR3 is 17 amino acids long. Deletions cut 1 base from V and 0 bases from J, with 14 bases between. The CDR3 DNA reads as TGTGCCAGCAGTTTAGAGTCCGGGCCTAGAAGCACAGATACGCAGTATTTT. Protein: CASSLESGPRSTDTQYF.

This clonotype was observed many times. This chain links TRBV5-6 with TRBJ1-4, with D unresolved. The germline V and J ends were trimmed by 5 bases and 6 bases, with 11 bases remaining between them. Per germline, CDR1 SGHDT and CDR2 YYEEEE. The CDR3 consists of 13 residues. The CDR3 bases are TGTGCCAGCAGGACCTCTCATCATGAAAAACTGTTTTTT. Translated, it gives CASRTSHHEKLFF.

This clonotype has ten or more counts. This chain links TRBV28 with TRBJ2-3; 9 bases map to TRBD2. The CDR3 has 13 amino acids. V lost 6 bases and J lost 8; bases outside the gene matches: 6. Germline V lookup: CDR1 MDHEN, CDR2 SYDVKM. The CDR3: CASRLSGSGTQYF. Here the CDR3 DNA reads TGTGCCAGCAGGCTTAGCGGGAGTGGTACGCAGTATTTT.

This clonotype was picked up many times. The CDR3 nucleotides read TGTGCCAGCATCCAGGGACAGGGGGGCAATCAGCCCCAGCATTTT. It translates to CASIQGQGGNQPQHF. This chain uses TRBV2 with TRBJ1-5, with 11 bases identical to TRBD1. Germline values: CDR1 SNHLY, CDR2 FYNNEI. The CDR3 has 15 amino acids. V lost 7 bases, J lost 2 bases, and 4 bases stayed unmatched.

This clonotype has at least ten counts. The chain recombines TRBV18 with TRBJ2-3, with D possibly matching TRBD1 (6 bases). The CDR3 has 15 amino acids. The V and J ends lost 3 bases and 0 bases respectively, with 10 bases between them. Germline V gene data show CDR1 as KGHSH and CDR2 as LQKENI. The CDR3, as DNA: TGTGCCAGCTCACCGAGGACAGATAGCACAGATACGCAGTATTTT. Its protein product is CASSPRTDSTDTQYF.

This clonotype was recorded at least ten times. V usage is TRBV28 and J usage is TRBJ2-7, with TRBD1 matching over 8 bases. The J segment lost 2 bases and the V segment lost 2 bases, leaving 23 bases of the junction unmatched. Germline CDR1 and CDR2: MDHEN and SYDVKM. This CDR3 contains 21 residues. CDR3 amino acids: CASSLLRLTDRAPSNTYEQYF. CDR3 nucleotides: TGTGCCAGCAGTTTACTTCGGCTAACGGACAGGGCTCCCTCGAATACCTACGAGCAGTACTTC.

This clonotype was recorded many times. This sequence joins TRBV29-1 and TRBJ1-3; D gene ambiguous. CDR1 SQVTM and CDR2 ANQGSEA come from the germline V gene. Trimming left V 2 bases short and J 0 bases short, with 11 bases between. This CDR3 comprises 15 residues. The CDR3 reads CSVEREGNSGNTIYF. In DNA, the CDR3 is TGCAGCGTTGAAAGGGAGGGAAACTCTGGAAACACCATATATTTT.

The table lists this clonotype with a few counts. The V gene is TRBV12-3 or TRBV12-4, the J gene TRBJ2-7; D possibly matches TRBD1 or TRBD2 (5 bases each). CDR3 length: 14 residues. The ends were cut back, 2 bases at V and 7 bases at J, with 15 bases in the middle. The CDR3 sequence: CASSLNGALGEQYF. The CDR3, as DNA: TGTGCCAGCAGTTTAAACGGGGCGTTGGGGGAGCAGTACTTC.

In its sample, this clonotype was seen many times. CDR3 DNA sequence: TGTGCCAGCAGTCTCGGGGAAGCCAAAAACATTCAGTACTTC. This codes for CASSLGEAKNIQYF. The chain joins TRBV12-3 or TRBV12-4 to TRBJ2-4, with D possibly being TRBD2 (5 bases). CDR3 length: 14 amino acids. Trimming cost V 5 bases and J 0 bases, with 8 bases left between them.

This clonotype was counted many times. The V gene is TRBV7-9, the J gene TRBJ2-3; 10 nucleotides match TRBD2. This CDR3 has 16 amino acids. V lost 5 bases to trimming and J lost 5 bases; unmatched junction nucleotides: 10. Germline V lookup: CDR1 SEHNR, CDR2 FQNEAQ (reference sequence). The CDR3 DNA sequence: TGTGCCAGCAGCCGTACCCTTGGGACTAGCGTAGATACGCAGTATTTT. Translated, it gives CASSRTLGTSVDTQYF.

There are many counts of this clonotype. The genes are TRBV11-2 and TRBJ2-7; 10 bases map to TRBD2. The junction had 7 bases not matched to a gene; V was cut back by 5 bases and J by 3 bases. The CDR3 contains 15 residues. The V gene's germline CDR1 is SGHAT and CDR2 FQNNGV. The CDR3 DNA is TGTGCCAGCAGCATTACTAGCGGGAACCTCTACGAGCAGTACTTC. Residues: CASSITSGNLYEQYF.

This clonotype has at least ten counts. The chain couples TRBV7-3 to TRBJ2-1; 10 bases match TRBD1. J lost 4 bases, V lost 3 bases, and 3 bases had no gene match. The CDR3 has 15 residues. Per germline, CDR1 SGHTA and CDR2 FQGTGA. This CDR3 is CASSFDRGPYNEQFF. In nucleotides, the CDR3 is TGTGCCAGCAGCTTCGACAGGGGGCCTTACAATGAGCAGTTCTTC.

Comments on this clonotype: A much larger clone sits a single nucleotide away, making a read error possible. The chain carries TRBV11-2 and TRBJ2-7; no clear D. Germline V gene data show CDR1 as SGHAT and CDR2 as FQNNGV. V lost 1 base and J lost 2, with 9 bases in between. The CDR3 is 14 residues long. The DNA for the CDR3 is TGTGCCAGCAGCTTAGGCGCCGGCCCCTACGAGCAGTACTTC. Translating it yields CASSLGAGPYEQYF.

This clonotype has more than one count but fewer than ten. V usage is TRBV12-3 or TRBV12-4 and J usage is TRBJ2-7, with D uncertain. The CDR3 is 13 amino acids. The V end was cut by 6 bases, the J end by 2 bases, with 11 bases between. DNA of the CDR3: TGTGCCAGCAGCCACGGTGGGGCCTACGAGCAGTACTTC. Protein sequence: CASSHGGAYEQYF.

A few counts support this clonotype. The rearrangement uses TRBV19 and TRBJ1-1; D might be TRBD1 (6 bases). V lost 6 bases and J 5 bases, leaving 16 bases between the germline ends. The CDR3 has 14 residues. Per the germline V gene, CDR1 is LNHDA and CDR2 is SQIVND (reference sequence). CDR3 bases: TGTGCCAGTAGCCGGGGGGGGGCGAGGACTGAAGCTTTCTTT. The encoded protein is CASSRGGARTEAFF.

In this sample, this clonotype turned up many times. V usage is TRBV7-8 and J usage is TRBJ2-3; D is perhaps TRBD1 (6 bases). The CDR3 is made up of 12 amino acids. Germline CDR1 SGHVS, CDR2 FQNEAQ. V dropped 1 base and J dropped 9 bases, with 8 bases sitting between them. CDR3 protein: CASSLDQGTQYF. CDR3 bases: TGTGCCAGCAGCTTAGATCAGGGGACGCAGTATTTT.

This clonotype came up many times. V is TRBV7-9 and J is TRBJ2-1; a possible D gene is TRBD2 (6 bases). The CDR3 loop spans 16 amino acids. Germline CDR1 SEHNR, CDR2 FQNEAQ (reference sequence). V lost 1 base to trimming and J lost 0 bases, with 10 bases between them. CDR3 coding DNA: TGTGCCAGCAGCTTAGGGACTACCCTCTCCTACAATGAGCAGTTCTTC. Its protein is CASSLGTTLSYNEQFF.

The chain has TRBV6-1 and TRBJ1-5, with D tentatively TRBD1 (6 bases). Trimming pared 4 bases from V and 1 base from J, leaving 14 bases between. CDR3 size: 16 residues. The germline V gene has CDR1 MNHNS and CDR2 SASEGT. The CDR3 reads CASSARQAISNQPQHF. The CDR3 DNA follows: TGTGCCAGCAGTGCCAGACAGGCAATAAGCAATCAGCCCCAGCATTTT.

This clonotype was detected ten times or more. The chain carries TRBV19 and TRBJ1-3, with D hard to call. The length of the CDR3 is 16 residues. The germline CDR1 and CDR2 sequences are LNHDA and SQIVND (reference sequence). Trimming shortened V by 7 bases and J by 1 base, and 17 bases separated the two germline ends. In DNA, the CDR3 is TGTGCCAGTAAAGGTCTGGCCATCGCGTCTGGAAACACCATATATTTT. It yields the protein CASKGLAIASGNTIYF.

This clonotype was seen a few times. V usage is TRBV19 and J usage is TRBJ1-1; 8 bases match TRBD1. V lost 3 bases and J lost 0; bases outside the gene matches: 6. The germline CDR1 and CDR2 sequences are LNHDA and SQIVND (reference sequence). CDR3 length: 16 amino acids. The CDR3 sequence is CASSIGQGVVNTEAFF. Written as DNA, the CDR3 is TGTGCCAGTAGTATCGGACAGGGCGTCGTGAACACTGAAGCTTTCTTT. Combining the CDR3 with reference TRBV19 and TRBJ1-1 gives the whole variable domain DGGITQSPKYLFRKEGQNVTLSCEQNLNHDAMYWYRQDPGQGLRLIYYSQIVNDFQKGDIAEGYSVSREKKESFPLTVTSAQKNPTAFYLCASSIGQGVVNTEAFFGQGTRLTVV.

This clonotype was found many times. The rearrangement links TRBV2 to TRBJ1-5; D unresolved. V gave up 6 bases and J gave up 0 bases, with 12 bases separating them. Germline V gives CDR1 SNHLY, CDR2 FYNNEI. The CDR3 extends over 15 amino acids. CDR3 region: CASRRNTVSNQPQHF. DNA for the CDR3: TGTGCCAGCAGGCGGAACACCGTTAGCAATCAGCCCCAGCATTTT.

The chain combines TRBV6-1 with TRBJ2-1; the match to TRBD2 covers 13 bases. V gave up 5 bases and J gave up 9 bases; unmatched junction bases: 4. Looked up from germline, CDR1 is MNHNS and CDR2 is SASEGT. The CDR3 runs to 14 residues. The CDR3 region is CASSLTSGRIEQFF. The CDR3 DNA sequence: TGTGCCAGCAGTCTGACTAGCGGGAGGATTGAGCAGTTCTTC.